These T cell receptor beta chains were read from a single sample in a study of tumor-infiltrating lymphocytes in primary liver carcinoma. TCRdb recomputed calls from the multiplex PCR reads with MiXCR, one row per CDR3 protein. Here the sample spans about 78,000 distinct CDR3 sequences, 65% to 75% being singletons. The source material was liver tumor tissue from sampling region 4. All receptors derive from a woman in her sixties or seventies with primary liver carcinoma and hepatitis B virus infection. Both conserved end residues are part of each CDR3. A D gene is named only where the DNA matches it firmly. Clone size is stated in some rows and not others, as once, few, many or a class when expanded.

CDR3 protein	CDR3 DNA	clone size	D gene	V gene	J gene
CASCLGGLTYMSDTQYF	TGTGCCAGCTGCTTAGGGGGACTAACCTACATGTCAGATACGCAGTATTTT	.	.	TRBV11-2	TRBJ2-3
CASSRTETSQTQQYF	TGTGCCAGCAGTCGAACCGAGACTAGCCAAACACAGCAGTATTTT	.	TRBD2	TRBV5-6	TRBJ2-3
CASSTSGSRDTQYF	TGTGCCAGTAGTACTAGCGGGAGTAGGGATACGCAGTATTTT	.	TRBD2	TRBV19	TRBJ2-3
CTSNPGYGYTF	TGTACCAGCAACCCCGGCTACGGCTACACCTTC	few	.	TRBV11-2	TRBJ1-2
CASSFNGRNIQYF	TGTGCCAGCAGCTTTAACGGGAGAAACATTCAGTACTTC	medium-sized	.	TRBV11-2	TRBJ2-4
CTSSLNSLGEQYF	TGTACCAGCAGTTTGAACAGTTTAGGCGAGCAGTACTTC	.	.	TRBV28	TRBJ2-7
CASSRGLTEREQYF	TGTGCCAGCAGTCGGGGGCTAACGGAGAGGGAGCAGTACTTC	.	.	TRBV11-2	TRBJ2-7
CASRSSRQSSYQPQHF	TGTGCCAGCCGCTCCTCCCGACAGTCTAGCTATCAGCCCCAACATTTT	.	.	TRBV6-5	TRBJ1-5
CDSRNGGSSYGYTF	TGTGACAGCAGAAACGGTGGCAGTTCATATGGCTACACCTTC	.	.	TRBV28	TRBJ1-2
CASNSRGSGTLDEQFF	TGTGCCAGCAATTCCAGGGGTAGCGGGACTCTCGATGAGCAGTTCTTC	.	TRBD2	TRBV6-2/TRBV6-3	TRBJ2-1
CASSSYPGHKLNEQFF	TGTGCCAGTAGTTCATACCCGGGACATAAATTAAATGAGCAGTTCTTC	.	.	TRBV28	TRBJ2-1
CASSAGQRGLAGGFNEQLF	TGTGCCAGCAGCGCCGGACAAAGGGGACTAGCGGGAGGATTCAATGAGCAGCTCTTC	.	TRBD2	TRBV11-3	TRBJ2-1
CSAGHGGNSHLHF	TGCAGTGCCGGACATGGTGGGAATTCACACCTCCACTTT	.	.	TRBV29-1	TRBJ1-6
CSVGENSDQPQHF	TGCAGCGTTGGGGAAAATAGCGATCAACCCCAGCATTTT	.	.	TRBV29-1	TRBJ1-5
CSARSSSYEQYF	TGCAGTGCTAGATCGTCGTCCTACGAGCAGTACTTC	.	.	TRBV20-1	TRBJ2-7
CASSQGTVNRDEQYF	TGTGCGAGCAGCCAAGGGACAGTCAACCGGGACGAGCAGTACTTC	.	TRBD1	TRBV5-8	TRBJ2-7
CASSRGPVGTNTEAFF	TGTGCCAGCAGCCGGGGCCCGGTGGGGACAAACACTGAAGCTTTCTTT	many	.	TRBV7-8	TRBJ1-1